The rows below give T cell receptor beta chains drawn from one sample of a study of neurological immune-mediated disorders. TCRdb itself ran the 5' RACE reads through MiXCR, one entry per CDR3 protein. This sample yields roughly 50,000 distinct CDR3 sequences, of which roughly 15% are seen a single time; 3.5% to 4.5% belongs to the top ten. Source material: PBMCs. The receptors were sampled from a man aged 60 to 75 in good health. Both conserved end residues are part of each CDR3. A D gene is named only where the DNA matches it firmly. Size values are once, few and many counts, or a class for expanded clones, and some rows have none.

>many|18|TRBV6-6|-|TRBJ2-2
TGTGCCAGCAGTCAGTCCCGGGACACGGCTCTACTCCCCGGGGAGCTGTTTTTT
CASSQSRDTALLPGELFF
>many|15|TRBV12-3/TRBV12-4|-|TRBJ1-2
TGTGCCAGCAGTTTTCGGGGGCCGCTCAACTATGGCTACACCTTC
CASSFRGPLNYGYTF
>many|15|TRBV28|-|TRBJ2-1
TGTGCCAGCAGGAGGTTCCGGCGCCCCTACAATGAGCAGTTCTTC
CASRRFRRPYNEQFF
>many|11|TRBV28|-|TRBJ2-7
TGTGCCAGCAGTAGCTCCTACGAGCAGTACTTC
CASSSSYEQYF
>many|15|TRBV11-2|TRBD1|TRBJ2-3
TGTGCCAGCAGCTTGGGACAGGGGTTGCAGCTTACGCAGTATTTT
CASSLGQGLQLTQYF
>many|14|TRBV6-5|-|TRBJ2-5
TGTGCCAGCAGCCCGCCGGGACGGCAAGAGACCCAGTACTTC
CASSPPGRQETQYF
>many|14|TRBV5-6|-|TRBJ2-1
TGTGCCAGCAGCCCGCCGGGCTCCTACAATGAGCAGTTCTTC
CASSPPGSYNEQFF
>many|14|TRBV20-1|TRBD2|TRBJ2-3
TGCAGTGCTAGAGTGGCGGGAGTATCGGATACGCAGTATTTT
CSARVAGVSDTQYF
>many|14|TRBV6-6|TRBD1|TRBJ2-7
TGTGCCAGCAGTGACAGGGACAGGTCCTACGAGCAGTACTTC
CASSDRDRSYEQYF
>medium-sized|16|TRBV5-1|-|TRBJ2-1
TGCGCCAGCAGCTTAGAGGGATCTGGGGTATACAATGAGCAGTTCTTC
CASSLEGSGVYNEQFF
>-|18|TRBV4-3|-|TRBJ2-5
TGCGCCAGCAGCCAAGATCTCAGGGGTCCGCTCCCCCAAGATACCCAGTACTTC
CASSQDLRGPLPQDTQYF
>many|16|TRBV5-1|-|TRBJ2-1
TGCGCCAGCAGCTTGCGATGGGGAAGCTCCTACAATGAGCAGTTCTTC
CASSLRWGSSYNEQFF
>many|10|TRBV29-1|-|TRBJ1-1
TGCAGCGTCGGGAACACTGAAGCTTTCTTT
CSVGNTEAFF
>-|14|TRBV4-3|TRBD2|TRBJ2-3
TGCGCCAGCAGCCGGGTAGCGGGAGGGGATACGCAGTATTTT
CASSRVAGGDTQYF
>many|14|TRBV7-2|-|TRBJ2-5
TGTGCCAGCAGCATCCCGGACAGCACAGAGACCCAGTACTTC
CASSIPDSTETQYF
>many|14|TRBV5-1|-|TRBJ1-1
TGCGCCAGCAGCGGGACCAGGGATGGCACTGAAGCTTTCTTT
CASSGTRDGTEAFF
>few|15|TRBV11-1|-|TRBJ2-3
TGTGCCAGCAGCTCCCGCCGGAGGCCCGCAGATACGCAGTATTTT
CASSSRRRPADTQYF
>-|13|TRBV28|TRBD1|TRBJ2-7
TGTGCCATAGGACAGGTGGCGACCTACGAGCAGTACTTC
CAIGQVATYEQYF
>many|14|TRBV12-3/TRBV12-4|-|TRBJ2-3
TGTGCCAGCTCTCCTGCCCGTGTCGCAGATACGCAGTATTTT
CASSPARVADTQYF
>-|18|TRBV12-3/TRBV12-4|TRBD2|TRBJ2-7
TGTGCCAGCAGTTCCCTGGGACTAGCGGGAGCTACTTTCTACGAGCAGTACTTC
CASSSLGLAGATFYEQYF
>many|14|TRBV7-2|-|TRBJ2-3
TGTGCCAGCAGCTTAGTTTCGTATACGGATACGCAGTATTTT
CASSLVSYTDTQYF
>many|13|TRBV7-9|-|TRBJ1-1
TGTGCCAGCAGCTTCAGGATGGACACTGAAGCTTTCTTT
CASSFRMDTEAFF
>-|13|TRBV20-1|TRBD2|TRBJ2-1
TGCAGTGCTAAGTCTAGCGGGAGGTATGAGCAGTTCTTC
CSAKSSGRYEQFF
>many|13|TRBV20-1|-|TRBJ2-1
TGCAGTACGGACTCACTCTCCTACAATGAGCAGTTCTTC
CSTDSLSYNEQFF
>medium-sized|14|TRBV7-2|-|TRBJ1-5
TGTGCCAGCAGCTTGGAGCTGAGCAATCAGCCCCAGCATTTT
CASSLELSNQPQHF
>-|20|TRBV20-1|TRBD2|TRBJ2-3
TGCAGTGCTAGAGGTTGGGGGACTAGCGGCGCTGGTCCCAGCACAGATACGCAGTATTTT
CSARGWGTSGAGPSTDTQYF
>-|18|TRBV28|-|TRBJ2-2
TGTGCCAGCAGTTCCAGATCAACCTCAGGGTGGGACACCGGGGAGCTGTTTTTT
CASSSRSTSGWDTGELFF
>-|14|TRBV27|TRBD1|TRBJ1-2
TGTGCCAGCAGTAACAGGGGGGGCGCCTATGGCTACACCTTC
CASSNRGGAYGYTF
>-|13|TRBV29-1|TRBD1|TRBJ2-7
TGCAGCGTGGAACGGACAGGTGCCGGAGAGCAGTACTTC
CSVERTGAGEQYF
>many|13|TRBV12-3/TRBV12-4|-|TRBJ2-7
TGTGCCAGCAGTTTTGGAAGCAGGGCGGTGCAGTACTTC
CASSFGSRAVQYF
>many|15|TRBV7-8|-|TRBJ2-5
TGTGCCAGCAGCTTAGTGGAGAGGCGAGAGGAGACCCAGTACTTC
CASSLVERREETQYF
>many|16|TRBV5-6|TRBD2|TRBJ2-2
TGTGCCAGCAGCTTATTAGGCGGGAGGAACACCGGGGAGCTGTTTTTT
CASSLLGGRNTGELFF
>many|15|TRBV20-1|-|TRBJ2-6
TGCAGTGCCGGAAGCCGGGGGAGCGGGGCCAACGTCCTGACTTTC
CSAGSRGSGANVLTF
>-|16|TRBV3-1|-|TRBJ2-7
TGTGCCAGCAGCCAAGATCTAAGGGCCCCCTCCTACGACCAGTACTTC
CASSQDLRAPSYDQYF
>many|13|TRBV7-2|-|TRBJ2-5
TGTGCCAGCAGCTTAGGGTACCAAGAGACCCAGTACTTC
CASSLGYQETQYF
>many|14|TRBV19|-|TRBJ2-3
TGTGCCAGTAAGAGGGACGAAAACACAGATACGCAGTATTTT
CASKRDENTDTQYF
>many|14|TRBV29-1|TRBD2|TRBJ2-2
TGCAGCGTAAGGGGACTAGCGGGAGCCGGGGAGCTGTTTTTT
CSVRGLAGAGELFF
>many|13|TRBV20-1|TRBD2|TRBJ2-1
TGCAGTGCCCTTACTAGCGGGATCAGTGAGCAGTTCTTC
CSALTSGISEQFF
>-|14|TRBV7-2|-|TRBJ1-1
TGTGCCAGCAGCCTACTTGGACGGGACACTGAAGCTTTCTTT
CASSLLGRDTEAFF
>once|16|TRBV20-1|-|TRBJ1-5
TGCAGTGCTAGACTCCCCGGAGGAAGTCTTGGTCAGCCCCAGCATTTT
CSARLPGGSLGQPQHF